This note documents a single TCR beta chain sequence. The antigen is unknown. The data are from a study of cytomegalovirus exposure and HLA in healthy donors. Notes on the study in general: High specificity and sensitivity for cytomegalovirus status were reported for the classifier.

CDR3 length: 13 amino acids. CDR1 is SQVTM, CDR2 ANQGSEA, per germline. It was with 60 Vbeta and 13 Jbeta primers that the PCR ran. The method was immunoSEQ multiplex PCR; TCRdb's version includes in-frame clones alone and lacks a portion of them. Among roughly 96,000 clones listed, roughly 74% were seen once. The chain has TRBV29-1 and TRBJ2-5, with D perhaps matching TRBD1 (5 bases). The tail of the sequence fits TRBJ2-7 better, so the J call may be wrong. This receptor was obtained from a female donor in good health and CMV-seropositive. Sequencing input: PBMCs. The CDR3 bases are TGCAGCGTCCCGACAGCGAACTCCTACGAGCAGTACTTC. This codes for CSVPTANSYEQYF.